This T cell receptor (beta chain) comes out of a study of cytomegalovirus exposure and HLA in healthy donors. Study-level points and caveats: TCR beta V- and J-gene trimming, according to a later analysis, was linked to a missense DCLRE1C variant.

Trimming removed 4 bases from V and 1 base from J; junction bases left unmatched: 1. Germline assignment: CDR1 SGHDT and CDR2 YYEEEE. The CDR3 extends over 13 amino acids. The PCR was carried out with 60 Vbeta primers and 13 Jbeta primers. The method was immunoSEQ multiplex PCR; TCRdb's version includes in-frame clones alone and lacks a portion of them. The sample has some 94,000 clones; roughly 69% are singletons. This clone was observed a handful of times. The antigen remains unidentified. The chain has TRBV5-6 and TRBJ2-5, with 7 bases identical to TRBD1. The clonotype was recovered from a man aged 50-59 years in good health and CMV-seronegative. The material sequenced was PBMCs. This chain's CDR3 is CASSHRGQETQYF. In DNA, the CDR3 is TGTGCCAGCAGCCACAGGGGCCAAGAGACCCAGTACTTC.